Listed here are 25 T cell receptor beta chains from one sample, sequenced in a study of blood T cells in healthy people across ages. Next came a second PCR, run for roughly 6 to 11 cycles, which used a sample-barcoded 5' primer along with a J-beta primer mix. TCRdb processed the 5' RACE reads anew with MiXCR; each CDR3 protein has one entry. Here the sample spans about 780,000 distinct CDR3 sequences, about half being singletons. The sequenced sample was blood. The receptor source for this set is an elderly man in good health.

In its sample, this clonotype was seen a few times. V usage is TRBV20-1 and J usage is TRBJ2-7; D remains ambiguous. The germline V and J ends were trimmed by 1 base and 3 bases, with 10 bases remaining between them. The CDR3 contains 13 residues. Germline lookup yields CDR1 DFQATT and CDR2 SNEGSKA (reference sequence). The CDR3 region is CSARVPDLYEQYF. The DNA of the CDR3 is TGCAGTGCTAGAGTCCCGGACCTCTACGAGCAGTACTTC.

V gene TRBV7-9 combines with J gene TRBJ2-3, with unresolved D. The CDR3 spans 13 residues. Trimming shortened V by 7 bases and J by 6 bases, and 14 bases separated the two germline ends. Germline lookup yields CDR1 SEHNR and CDR2 FQNEAQ (reference sequence). The CDR3 sequence is CASTPILLDTQYF. CDR3 bases: TGTGCCAGCACCCCCATCCTCTTGGATACGCAGTATTTT.

This clonotype has just a few counts. The V gene is TRBV29-1, the J gene TRBJ2-5, with 8 bases fitting TRBD1. The junction had 6 bases not matched to a gene; V was cut back by 8 bases and J by 1 base. The CDR3 has 13 residues. Germline CDR1 is SQVTM and CDR2 is ANQGSEA. CDR3 sequence: CSFSGTGQETQYF. For the CDR3, the DNA is TGCAGCTTCTCTGGGACAGGCCAAGAGACCCAGTACTTC.

On this clonotype itself: An end of the junction does not agree with germline; a read error may underlie this. The rearrangement joins TRBV25-1 to TRBJ1-6, with 7 bases aligning to TRBD1. Per the germline V gene, CDR1 is MGHDK and CDR2 is SYGVNS. The CDR3 spans 16 residues. CDR3 in DNA: TGTGCCAGCAGTGAGACCGGGACAGTGAATAATTCGCCCCTCCACTTT. It codes for CASSETGTVNNSPLHF.

This clonotype was detected ten times or more. CDR3 region: CSATVSGNTIYF. The DNA for the CDR3 is TGCAGTGCTACAGTATCGGGAAACACCATATATTTT. The V call is TRBV20-1, the J call TRBJ1-3; D remains ambiguous. In germline, CDR1 is DFQATT, CDR2 SNEGSKA (reference sequence). V lost 4 bases and J 4 bases, leaving 8 bases between the germline ends. This CDR3 has 12 residues.

J is TRBJ2-1 and V is TRBV29-1, with TRBD1 matching over 8 bases. The CDR3 consists of 13 residues. V trimming: 6 bases; J trimming: 10 bases; junction bases outside the gene matches: 11. The V gene's germline CDR1 is SQVTM and CDR2 ANQGSEA. In DNA, the CDR3 is TGCAGCGTCCCGGGACAGGTAGGAGGCGAGCAGTTCTTC. The encoded protein is CSVPGQVGGEQFF.

The chain has TRBV12-3 or TRBV12-4 and TRBJ1-5; 9 bases match TRBD1. Trimming at V came to 4 bases and at J to 6 bases, leaving 4 bases not matched to a gene. The CDR3 runs 14 residues. The CDR3 DNA reads as TGTGCCAGCAGTTGGACAGGGGTGCGTCAGCCCCAGCATTTT. The encoded protein is CASSWTGVRQPQHF.

The CDR3 here is CASSCRAYNEQFF. The CDR3 DNA reads as TGTGCCAGCAGTTGTAGGGCGTACAATGAGCAGTTCTTC. The chain carries TRBV12-3 or TRBV12-4 and TRBJ2-1; D ambiguous. The V end was cut by 4 bases, the J end by 4 bases, with 8 bases between. The CDR3 extends over 13 amino acids.

In this sample, this clonotype turned up many times. The chain recombines TRBV14 with TRBJ2-7; no definite D call. CDR3 length: 11 amino acids. The ends were cut back, 1 base at V and 5 bases at J, with 3 bases in the middle. Germline V gene sequence: CDR1 SGHDN, CDR2 FVKESK. CDR3 DNA: TGTGCCAGCAGCCAAGTGAACGAGCAGTACTTC. Translation gives CASSQVNEQYF.

This clonotype was counted a few times. The chain combines TRBV7-2 with TRBJ2-5, with 8 bases lining up with TRBD1. Germline lookup yields CDR1 SGHTA and CDR2 FQGNSA. This CDR3 comprises 15 residues. The trim removed 5 bases at V and 11 bases at J, leaving 16 bases unmatched. The CDR3 nucleotides are TGTGCCAGCAGCCTCGACAGGGGAATAGGGTGGGAGCAGTACTTC. The encoded protein is CASSLDRGIGWEQYF. The full variable domain, its missing parts supplied by reference TRBV7-2 and TRBJ2-5, is GAGVSQSPSNKVTEKGKDVELRCDPISGHTALYWYRQSLGQGLEFLIYFQGNSAPDKSGLPSDRFSAERTGGSVSTLTIQRTQQEDSAVYLCASSLDRGIGWEQYFGPGTRLLVL.

As for this clonotype: The junction does not match germline at one end; this may be a read error. J is TRBJ2-7 and V is TRBV20-1; either TRBD1 or TRBD2 may supply D (5 bases each). CDR1 DFQATT and CDR2 SNEGSKA come from the germline V gene (reference sequence). The CDR3 has 15 residues. The CDR3 DNA reads as TGCAGTCCTAGAGATGGGACGATTAATACCTACGAGCAGTACTTC. Its translation: CSPRDGTINTYEQYF.

This clonotype showed up just a few times. This rearrangement joins TRBV4-2 to TRBJ1-6; D is unclear. Germline CDR1 is LGHNA and CDR2 is YNFKEQ. The CDR3 is 14 residues long. The V and J ends lost 0 bases and 13 bases respectively, with 13 bases between them. The CDR3 region has the DNA TGTGCCAGCAGCCAAGAGGAGTCTACGATGCCCCTCCACTTT. Amino acids: CASSQEESTMPLHF.

A few counts support this clonotype. The V call is TRBV5-1, the J call TRBJ2-1; 7 bases agree with TRBD2. The DNA matches TRBJ2-7 better at its end, which makes the J call doubtful. The germline gives CDR1 SGHRS, CDR2 YFSETQ. This CDR3 is built from 14 residues. The DNA for the CDR3 is TGCGCCAGCAGCTTGGGAGGGACTAACAATGAGCAGTACTTC. It encodes CASSLGGTNNEQYF.

This chain connects TRBV6-1 to TRBJ2-7; TRBD1 agrees at 8 bases. V was pared by 10 bases and J by 2 bases, with 13 bases of the junction left unmatched. Germline lookup yields CDR1 MNHNS and CDR2 SASEGT. The CDR3 loop spans 15 amino acids. CDR3 bases: TGTGCCACCAAACGAGGGGGACAGGTGGCCTACGAGCAGTACTTC. Its translation: CATKRGGQVAYEQYF.

This clonotype was detected ten times or more. The chain uses TRBV7-2 and TRBJ1-2, with unresolved D. Germline-derived CDR1 and CDR2 are SGHTA and FQGNSA. V was trimmed by 5 bases and J by 4 bases, leaving 14 bases between them. The CDR3 is made up of 14 amino acids. The CDR3 DNA is TGTGCCAGCAGCCGGACGGGCGGTAGCTATGGCTACACCTTC. This gives the protein CASSRTGGSYGYTF.

The chain uses TRBV12-3 or TRBV12-4 and TRBJ2-4; TRBD1 is a possible D gene (5 bases). The assigned J gene may be wrong: the sequence end matches TRBJ2-7 better. The CDR3 totals 13 residues. CDR3 in DNA: TGTGCCAGCAAGTTAATCTCAGGGCGCGAGCAGTACTTC. It codes for CASKLISGREQYF.

On this clonotype itself: This may come from a read error, since a much larger clone is one base off. The chain recombines TRBV12-3 or TRBV12-4 with TRBJ2-7; tentatively, D is TRBD1 or TRBD2 (7 bases each). The CDR3 covers 17 residues. The CDR3 DNA reads TGTGGCAGCAGTTCCGAGACAGGGAGGGGAGTTTACTACGAGCAGTACTTC. Protein sequence: CGSSSETGRGVYYEQYF.

This clonotype was detected only a few times. The chain combines TRBV14 with TRBJ1-3; TRBD1 is a possible D gene (5 bases). Germline assignment: CDR1 SGHDN and CDR2 FVKESK. Deletions cut 3 bases from V and 0 bases from J, with 18 bases between. This CDR3 spans 18 amino acids. The CDR3 reads CASSHTQGNVNSGNTIYF. CDR3 DNA: TGTGCCAGCAGCCATACCCAGGGAAACGTTAACTCTGGAAACACCATATATTTT.

The chain is built from TRBV4-2 and TRBJ2-7; D possibly corresponds to TRBD2 (6 bases). Germline loops: CDR1 LGHNA, CDR2 YNFKEQ. V was clipped by 0 bases and J by 2 bases, with 11 bases between them. The CDR3 sequence is 15 residues long. CDR3 in amino acids: CASSQDIAVTYEQYF. The CDR3 bases are TGTGCCAGCAGCCAAGACATAGCGGTCACCTACGAGCAGTACTTC.

The table lists this clonotype with a few counts. The chain combines TRBV2 with TRBJ2-1; 10 nucleotides agree with TRBD1. The CDR3 length is 14 residues. J gave up 9 bases and V 6 bases, and 8 bases lay outside the gene matches. Germline CDR1 is SNHLY and CDR2 is FYNNEI. CDR3 in amino acids: CASRTGTGAVEQFF. The CDR3 DNA follows: TGTGCCAGCAGAACCGGGACAGGGGCGGTTGAGCAGTTCTTC.

This sequence joins TRBV9 and TRBJ2-3; perhaps TRBD1 as D (5 bases). The CDR3 is made up of 13 amino acids. CDR1 is SGDLS, CDR2 YYNGEE, per germline. V gave up 4 bases and J gave up 8 bases, with 14 bases separating them. CDR3: CASSTSGWGTQYF. DNA of the CDR3: TGTGCCAGCAGCACTTCAGGGTGGGGTACGCAGTATTTT.

Note on this clonotype: A clone one base away is much larger, so this may be a read error. The rearrangement links TRBV7-9 to TRBJ2-4; weak D call: TRBD2 (6 bases). The CDR3 sequence is 15 residues long. Germline values: CDR1 SEHNR, CDR2 FQNEAQ (reference sequence). Between the trimmed V and J ends, which lost 0 bases and 15 bases, there was a span of 21 bases. The CDR3 is CASSLALGGLETRYF. The CDR3 nucleotides are TGTGCCAGCAGCTTAGCTCTGGGAGGATTAGAGACCCGGTACTTC.

The J gene is TRBJ2-5, the V gene TRBV20-1; no firm D call. V lost 5 bases and J 2 bases, leaving 9 bases between the germline ends. CDR3 length: 12 residues. Germline CDR1 is DFQATT and CDR2 is SNEGSKA (reference sequence). The DNA for the CDR3 is TGCAGTGCTTTCGGGTTTCAAGAGACCCAGTACTTC. Translation gives CSAFGFQETQYF.

This clonotype has more than one count but fewer than ten. V gene TRBV30 combines with J gene TRBJ2-1, with D possibly matching TRBD2 (6 bases). This CDR3 has 12 amino acids. The germline V and J ends were trimmed by 3 bases and 9 bases, with 12 bases remaining between them. The V gene's germline CDR1 is GTSNPN and CDR2 SVGIG (reference sequence). CDR3 loop: CAWRLEGSEQFF. The CDR3 DNA reads TGTGCCTGGAGGCTGGAGGGCAGTGAGCAGTTCTTC.

CDR3 sequence: CASSLVDPEAFF. In nucleotides, the CDR3 is TGTGCCAGCAGCTTAGTCGACCCTGAAGCTTTCTTT. The chain couples TRBV7-9 to TRBJ1-1, with D uncertain. V was cut by 1 base and J by 6 bases, with 6 bases left in between. The CDR3 has 12 amino acids. CDR1 is SEHNR, CDR2 FQNEAQ, per germline (reference sequence).